Below, 27 T cell receptor beta chains from the same sample are listed, as sequenced in a study of shared clonotypes between healthy human individuals. Libraries were prepared by immunoSEQ multiplex PCR; TCRdb keeps only in-frame clonotypes and omits some of them. Here the sample spans 2 million to 2.5 million clones, more than 80% being singletons. Sequenced material: naive CD4+ T cells from PBMCs. Documented subset: CD45RA+ positively selected. These receptors were collected from a man aged 18 to 30 in good health. Some clones in this sample may be carry-over from other donors' samples.

The rearrangement links TRBV5-1 to TRBJ2-7, with unresolved D. This CDR3 is 16 amino acids long. Trimming took off 0 bases at V and 3 bases at J, with 16 bases between the two ends. Germline-derived CDR1 and CDR2 are SGHRS and YFSETQ. This chain's CDR3 is CASSLALEHELYEQYF. The CDR3 nucleotides are TGCGCCAGCAGCTTGGCCCTCGAGCACGAGCTCTACGAGCAGTACTTC.

A single count supports this clone. This sequence joins TRBV28 and TRBJ2-7; 7 positions match TRBD2. This CDR3 has 13 amino acids. V trimming: 6 bases; J trimming: 2 bases; junction bases outside the gene matches: 4. CDR1 MDHEN and CDR2 SYDVKM come from the germline V gene. DNA for the CDR3: TGTGCCAGCAGGCCGGGGGGACCCTACGAGCAGTACTTC. Translated, it gives CASRPGGPYEQYF.

This clone has a single count. J is TRBJ2-3 and V is TRBV5-4; 9 bases are a match to TRBD1. From germline, CDR1 is SGHNT and CDR2 YYREEE (reference sequence). V trimming: 2 bases; J trimming: 1 base; junction bases outside the gene matches: 8. The CDR3 is 17 amino acids. The CDR3 protein is CASSLEQGAPGTDTQYF. Written as DNA, the CDR3 is TGTGCCAGCAGCTTAGAACAGGGGGCCCCTGGCACAGATACGCAGTATTTT.

V gene TRBV7-9 combines with J gene TRBJ2-7, with D hard to call. The CDR3 runs 15 residues. Trimming shortened V by 1 base and J by 2 bases, and 12 bases separated the two germline ends. Germline CDR1 is SEHNR and CDR2 is FQNEAQ (reference sequence). The DNA of the CDR3 is TGTGCCAGCAGCTTAGTGTGGCCCCTCGCCTACGAGCAGTACTTC. This gives the protein CASSLVWPLAYEQYF.

With respect to this clone: The same CDR3 is also encoded by other DNA sequences in this sample. V and J are TRBV5-1 and TRBJ2-2, with 9 bases that match TRBD2. Per germline, CDR1 SGHRS and CDR2 YFSETQ. The trim removed 2 bases at V and 4 bases at J, leaving 3 bases unmatched. This CDR3 has 15 amino acids. CDR3 sequence reads: CASSFLAGATGELFF. The CDR3 DNA sequence: TGCGCCAGCAGCTTTTTAGCGGGAGCCACCGGGGAGCTGTTTTTT.

The genes are TRBV7-3 and TRBJ2-2; no clear D. Trimming pared 11 bases from V and 2 bases from J, leaving 21 bases between. This CDR3 is 16 amino acids long. Germline V gives CDR1 SGHTA, CDR2 FQGTGA. The CDR3 DNA sequence: TGTGCCCGAACCTCTACGACTCTCCCAAACACCGGGGAGCTGTTTTTT. Amino acids: CARTSTTLPNTGELFF.

The rearrangement uses TRBV2 and TRBJ2-7; weak D call: TRBD2 (5 bases). The V gene lost 2 bases and the J gene lost 1 base, with 12 bases spanning the gap. Germline V gene data show CDR1 as SNHLY and CDR2 as FYNNEI. This CDR3 is 15 amino acids long. Here the CDR3 DNA reads TGTGCCAGCAGTGAAAGGCGGGTATCATCCTACGAGCAGTACTTC. This encodes CASSERRVSSYEQYF.

The gene calls are TRBV7-2 and TRBJ2-7, with a tentative D call TRBD1 (6 bases). CDR1 and CDR2 (germline): SGHTA, FQGNSA. The CDR3 length is 14 residues. Trimming removed 1 base from V and 2 bases from J, with 9 bases in between. The CDR3 region is CASSLVGQPYEQYF. The DNA of the CDR3 is TGTGCCAGCAGCTTAGTTGGACAGCCCTACGAGCAGTACTTC.

This clone was found a few times. The chain combines TRBV19 with TRBJ1-2; D uncertain. In germline, CDR1 is LNHDA, CDR2 SQIVND (reference sequence). This CDR3 comprises 14 residues. V lost 3 bases to trimming and J lost 5 bases, with 13 bases between them. The CDR3 sequence: CASSMMRTEYGYTF. CDR3 nucleotide sequence: TGTGCCAGTAGTATGATGAGGACGGAATATGGCTACACCTTC.

This clone is a singleton in its sample. The chain uses TRBV18 and TRBJ1-2; 7 nucleotides match TRBD1. Trimming removed 0 bases from V and 6 bases from J; junction bases left unmatched: 7. The germline V gene encodes CDR1 KGHSH and CDR2 LQKENI. The CDR3 is made up of 15 amino acids. CDR3 amino acids: CASSPPGQRRDGYTF. The DNA of the CDR3 is TGTGCCAGCTCACCACCGGGACAGAGGAGGGATGGCTACACCTTC.

The rearrangement uses TRBV5-5 and TRBJ1-5, with unresolved D. CDR1 and CDR2 from the germline V gene are SGHKS and YYEKEE (reference sequence). V was pared by 0 bases and J by 5 bases, with 9 bases between. The CDR3 loop spans 14 amino acids. The CDR3 sequence: CASSLEPAYQPQHF. The CDR3 DNA reads as TGTGCCAGCAGCTTGGAACCAGCTTATCAGCCCCAGCATTTT.

This chain links TRBV7-9 with TRBJ2-2; D perhaps matches TRBD1 (5 bases). CDR1 and CDR2 (germline): SEHNR, FQNEAQ (reference sequence). V was cut by 8 bases and J by 6 bases, with 13 bases left in between. There are 13 residues in the CDR3. The CDR3 DNA follows: TGTGCCAGCGCCCCAGGGTTGCCCGGGGAGCTGTTTTTT. Translating it yields CASAPGLPGELFF.

This chain connects TRBV18 to TRBJ2-2, with D tentatively TRBD1 or TRBD2 (5 bases each). CDR1 is KGHSH and CDR2 is LQKENI in the germline V gene. Trimming took 6 bases from V and 4 from J, leaving 18 bases between them. The CDR3 consists of 16 residues. For the CDR3, the DNA is TGTGCCAGCTCTCCATGGGGGACCAGGTCCACCGGGGAGCTGTTTTTT. Amino acid sequence: CASSPWGTRSTGELFF. The full variable domain, in which reference TRBV18 and TRBJ2-2 provide the parts outside the CDR3, is NAGVMQNPRHLVRRRGQEARLRCSPMKGHSHVYWYRQLPEEGLKFMVYLQKENIIDESGMPKERFSAEFPKEGPSILRIQQVVRGDSAAYFCASSPWGTRSTGELFFGEGSRLTVL.

The chain is built from TRBV23-1 and TRBJ2-7; 9 bases are a match to TRBD1. TRBV23-1 is flagged as an ORF with uncertain function. The CDR3 runs 19 residues. V trimming: 0 bases; J trimming: 5 bases; junction bases outside the gene matches: 17. In nucleotides, the CDR3 is TGCGCCAGCAGTCAATCGGGGCAGGGACAGGGAGAGACGCTCGACGAGCAGTACTTC. Translating it yields CASSQSGQGQGETLDEQYF.

This clone was seen a few times. This rearrangement joins TRBV11-3 to TRBJ2-1; D is undetermined. The CDR3 is 12 residues long. CDR1 and CDR2 (germline): SGHNT, YENEEA. The germline V and J ends were trimmed by 4 bases and 9 bases, with 10 bases remaining between them. In DNA form, the CDR3 reads TGTGCCAGCAGCTCGACTTCCAGTGAGCAGTTCTTC. Protein: CASSSTSSEQFF.

The chain links TRBV5-1 to TRBJ2-1, with D maybe TRBD1 (5 bases). The CDR3 has 14 amino acids. Germline V gives CDR1 SGHRS, CDR2 YFSETQ. Trimming cost V 3 bases and J 6 bases, with 13 bases left between them. CDR3 DNA: TGCGCCAGCAGCTGGCAGGGTTCAGGCAATGAGCAGTTCTTC. Its protein is CASSWQGSGNEQFF.

The V gene is TRBV5-6, the J gene TRBJ1-1; 7 positions match TRBD1. CDR3 length equals 14 residues. CDR1 is SGHDT and CDR2 is YYEEEE in the germline V gene. V trimming: 4 bases; J trimming: 11 bases; junction bases outside the gene matches: 14. The CDR3, as DNA: TGTGCCAGCAGCCTGGACAGGATAATGGTCGAGGCTTTCTTT. Its protein product is CASSLDRIMVEAFF.

The chain is built from TRBV11-2 and TRBJ2-7, with 9 bases aligning to TRBD2. This CDR3 contains 15 residues. The ends lost 1 base at V and 0 bases at J; junction bases unmatched: 1. CDR1 is SGHAT, CDR2 FQNNGV, per germline. CDR3 nucleotide sequence: TGTGCCAGCAGCTTAGGTAGCGGGAGCTCCTACGAGCAGTACTTC. Protein product: CASSLGSGSSYEQYF. Filled out from reference TRBV11-2 and TRBJ2-7, the complete variable domain reads EAGVAQSPRYKIIEKRQSVAFWCNPISGHATLYWYQQILGQGPKLLIQFQNNGVVDDSQLPKDRFSAERLKGVDSTLKIQPAKLEDSAVYLCASSLGSGSSYEQYFGPGTRLTVT.

This chain connects TRBV6-1 to TRBJ1-5, with D maybe TRBD1 (6 bases). In germline, CDR1 is MNHNS, CDR2 SASEGT. V was trimmed by 6 bases and J by 7 bases, leaving 13 bases between them. The length of the CDR3 is 13 residues. CDR3 sequence: CASREGGRQPQHF. DNA of the CDR3: TGTGCCAGCAGGGAGGGGGGTCGGCAGCCCCAGCATTTT.

This chain joins TRBV11-1 and TRBJ2-7; D may match TRBD1 or TRBD2 (7 bases each). The V and J ends lost 5 bases and 1 base respectively, with 12 bases between them. CDR1 SGHAT and CDR2 FQDESV come from the germline V gene (reference sequence). The CDR3 has 14 residues. CDR3 sequence: CASSPGGESYEQYF. CDR3 in DNA: TGTGCCAGCAGCCCAGGGGGGGAATCCTACGAGCAGTACTTC.

The chain employs TRBV6-5 and TRBJ1-1; 9 bases map to TRBD1. V shed 6 bases and J 3 bases; nucleotides not matched to a gene: 8. Germline CDR1 reads MNHEY; CDR2 reads SVGAGI. This CDR3 spans 15 amino acids. CDR3 sequence reads: CASRPTGGSYTEAFF. The CDR3 bases are TGTGCCAGCAGACCTACAGGGGGCAGTTACACTGAAGCTTTCTTT.

V and J are TRBV18 and TRBJ1-1; D remains unclear. The CDR3 has 14 residues. Trimming took 5 bases from V and 3 from J, leaving 13 bases between them. Germline CDR1 KGHSH, CDR2 LQKENI. The CDR3 loop is CASSTTGVYTEAFF. The CDR3 DNA reads as TGTGCCAGCTCAACAACCGGGGTCTACACTGAAGCTTTCTTT.

This chain joins TRBV4-1 and TRBJ1-1, with TRBD1 matching over 10 bases. J was trimmed by 4 bases and V by 7 bases; bases with no gene match: 15. This CDR3 is built from 17 residues. CDR1 and CDR2 from the germline V gene are MGHRA and YSYEKL. This CDR3 reads CASMDPGQGYFGTEAFF. CDR3 in DNA: TGCGCCAGCATGGACCCGGGACAGGGGTATTTCGGCACTGAAGCTTTCTTT.

This clone was counted once. The chain has TRBV29-1 and TRBJ2-5; 7 bases are shared with TRBD2. The germline V gene encodes CDR1 SQVTM and CDR2 ANQGSEA. The CDR3 sequence is 13 residues long. The V gene end was trimmed by 8 bases and the J gene end by 7 bases; junction bases not matched to a gene: 13. CDR3 sequence reads: CSTGLDPSGTQYF. The CDR3 DNA reads TGCAGCACTGGACTAGACCCTTCAGGGACCCAGTACTTC.

This clone was counted once. V is TRBV6-5 and J is TRBJ2-6; D uncertain. CDR1 MNHEY and CDR2 SVGAGI come from the germline V gene. The CDR3 runs 14 residues. Trimming removed 6 bases at V and 4 bases at J, with 10 bases between. As DNA, the CDR3 is TGTGCCAGCAGACCCAGGACCGGGGCCAACGTCCTGACTTTC. Its protein is CASRPRTGANVLTF.

The V and J genes are TRBV5-1 and TRBJ2-3, with 10 bases lining up with TRBD2. This CDR3 is 18 amino acids long. V lost 2 bases, J lost 0 bases, and 9 bases stayed unmatched. Germline assignment: CDR1 SGHRS and CDR2 YFSETQ. In DNA, the CDR3 is TGCGCCAGCAGCTTAGGAGCGGGAGGGCACTCTAGCACAGATACGCAGTATTTT. This encodes CASSLGAGGHSSTDTQYF.

This chain uses TRBV12-5 with TRBJ2-1; possibly TRBD1 or TRBD2 for D (5 bases each). CDR3 length: 20 amino acids. Deletions cut 0 bases from V and 5 bases from J, with 26 bases between. Germline CDR1 and CDR2: LGHNT and FRNRAP. CDR3 in amino acids: CASGLVQVRDQGEGHNEQFF. CDR3 nucleotide sequence: TGTGCTAGTGGTTTGGTCCAGGTCCGGGATCAGGGAGAGGGGCACAATGAGCAGTTCTTC.